Each of the 3 T cell receptor beta chains below was sequenced from the same sample in a study of blood T cell repertoires in COVID-19. Sequenced by immunoSEQ multiplex PCR; TCRdb stores in-frame clones only, minus some. Among 150,000 to 200,000 clones listed, roughly 85% were seen once. The specimen was PBMCs or T cells enriched from blood (not recorded which). The receptors were sampled from a woman in her seventies in a cohort exposed to, infected with or recovered from COVID-19 (not recorded which).

V usage is TRBV5-1 and J usage is TRBJ1-1; maybe TRBD1 (5 bases). This CDR3 is built from 16 residues. V gave up 0 bases and J gave up 0 bases, with 12 bases separating them. From germline, CDR1 is SGHRS and CDR2 YFSETQ. CDR3 protein: CASSLGPGGMNTEAFF. The CDR3 nucleotides read TGCGCCAGCAGCTTGGGACCCGGGGGGATGAACACTGAAGCTTTCTTT. Full variable domain (rest looked up from reference TRBV5-1 and TRBJ1-1): KAGVTQTPRYLIKTRGQQVTLSCSPISGHRSVSWYQQTPGQGLQFLFEYFSETQRNKGNFPGRFSGRQFSNSRSEMNVSTLELGDSALYLCASSLGPGGMNTEAFFGQGTRLTVV.

The chain couples TRBV5-1 to TRBJ1-1; D is ambiguous. The germline V and J ends were trimmed by 2 bases and 1 base, with 9 bases remaining between them. Germline CDR1 SGHRS, CDR2 YFSETQ. The CDR3 spans 14 residues. For the CDR3, the DNA is TGCGCCAGCAGCTTAGCTGGAGAGAACACTGAAGCTTTCTTT. It encodes CASSLAGENTEAFF.

V gene TRBV20-1 combines with J gene TRBJ1-1, with a possible D match to TRBD1 (6 bases). Germline V gene lookup returns CDR1 DFQATT and CDR2 SNEGSKA (reference sequence). This CDR3 has 12 amino acids. V gave up 3 bases and J gave up 7 bases, with 12 bases separating them. CDR3 bases: TGCAGTGCTAGTTGGGGGCAGGGTGAAGCTTTCTTT. Residues: CSASWGQGEAFF.